These T cell receptor beta chains were read from a single sample in a study of blood T cell repertoires in COVID-19. Here immunoSEQ multiplex PCR was the method, and the copy in TCRdb shows in-frame clones only, minus some. Altogether roughly 28,000 clones are present, roughly nine tenths being singletons, with the ten largest covering 4.9%. The sequenced sample consisted of peripheral blood. The receptor set was obtained from a man between 65 and 85 years old with active COVID-19. CDR3s include the opening cysteine and the closing phenylalanine or tryptophan. A D gene is named only where the DNA matches it firmly. The listing skips clone size in some rows; elsewhere it reads once, few, many or a size class.

D | J | size | V | CDR3 | DNA
TRBD1 | TRBJ2-1 | NA | TRBV5-8 | CASSYRGINEQFF | TGTGCCAGCAGCTACAGGGGAATCAATGAGCAGTTCTTC
TRBD2 | TRBJ2-2 | NA | TRBV10-3 | CAILEAGGPNTGELFF | TGTGCCATCCTGGAGGCGGGGGGGCCGAACACCGGGGAGCTGTTTTTT
NA | TRBJ2-3 | NA | TRBV3-1/TRBV3-2 | CASSPKLAGSWRDTQYF | TGTGCCAGCAGCCCCAAGTTGGCCGGATCTTGGCGGGATACGCAGTATTTT
NA | TRBJ2-1 | NA | TRBV7-8 | CASSTGLLYNEQFF | TGTGCCAGCAGCACCGGACTCCTCTACAATGAGCAGTTCTTC
NA | TRBJ1-1 | NA | TRBV29-1 | CSSDTNTEAFF | TGCAGCTCCGACACTAACACTGAAGCTTTCTTT
TRBD1 | TRBJ2-1 | NA | TRBV4-2 | CASSQGDRNNNEQFF | TGTGCCAGCAGCCAAGGGGACAGGAATAACAATGAGCAGTTCTTC
NA | TRBJ1-1 | NA | TRBV7-2 | CASSYDYRVGAEAFF | TGTGCCAGCAGCTACGATTACAGGGTCGGGGCTGAAGCTTTCTTT
NA | TRBJ1-5 | NA | TRBV5-6 | CASFRGGLGQPQHF | TGTGCCAGCTTCCGGGGGGGGCTCGGTCAGCCCCAGCATTTT
NA | TRBJ2-2 | NA | TRBV4-1 | CASSQVAGANGELFF | TGCGCCAGCAGCCAAGTGGCAGGGGCGAACGGGGAGCTGTTTTTT
NA | TRBJ1-4 | medium-sized | TRBV6-1 | CASSEGAGTEKLFF | TGTGCCAGCAGTGAGGGGGCAGGGACGGAAAAACTGTTTTTT
TRBD1 | TRBJ1-2 | NA | TRBV24-1 | CATSGPGQGGYGYTF | TGTGCCACCAGTGGTCCGGGACAGGGCGGCTATGGCTACACCTTC
TRBD2 | TRBJ2-5 | NA | TRBV7-9 | CASSLVTAGDGTQYF | TGTGCCAGCAGCTTAGTTACAGCGGGGGACGGGACCCAGTACTTC
TRBD2 | TRBJ2-3 | NA | TRBV6-6 | CASSPLAGSGGTDTQYF | TGTGCCAGCAGTCCACTAGCGGGGAGTGGTGGCACAGATACGCAGTATTTT
NA | TRBJ2-7 | NA | TRBV15 | CATSRGFQGLNEQYF | TGTGCCACCAGCAGAGGGTTCCAGGGGTTGAACGAGCAGTACTTC
NA | TRBJ1-3 | NA | TRBV7-9 | CASSPGVKGPNGNTIYF | TGTGCCAGCAGCCCAGGGGTTAAGGGGCCAAACGGAAACACCATATATTTT
NA | TRBJ2-5 | NA | TRBV4-2 | CASSRPGETQYF | TGTGCCAGCAGCCGGCCCGGGGAGACCCAGTACTTC
NA | TRBJ1-5 | once | TRBV28 | CASRSSNQPQHF | TGTGCCAGCAGGAGCAGCAATCAGCCCCAGCATTTT
NA | TRBJ1-2 | NA | TRBV6-4 | CARKLGGYGYTF | TGTGCCAGAAAACTGGGGGGTTATGGCTACACCTTC
NA | TRBJ2-3 | few | TRBV5-6 | CASSLEQSTDTQYF | TGTGCCAGCAGCTTGGAGCAAAGCACAGATACGCAGTATTTT
NA | TRBJ2-5 | once | TRBV5-6 | CASSSYERVLKKTQYF | TGTGCCAGCAGCTCATACGAGAGGGTCTTGAAAAAGACCCAGTACTTC
NA | TRBJ1-4 | NA | TRBV7-2 | CASSLGTEKLFF | TGTGCCAGCAGCTTGGGGACAGAAAAACTGTTTTTT
NA | TRBJ2-1 | NA | TRBV25-1 | CASSSDSSYNEQFF | TGTGCCAGTAGCTCTGATTCCTCCTACAATGAGCAGTTCTTC
NA | TRBJ1-1 | once | TRBV29-1 | CSVSFSGVGQAEAFF | TGCAGCGTTTCTTTTTCGGGGGTTGGGCAGGCTGAAGCTTTCTTT
TRBD1 | TRBJ1-5 | NA | TRBV3-1/TRBV3-2 | CASSQGQGAAQPQHF | TGTGCCAGCAGCCAGGGACAGGGGGCGGCTCAGCCCCAGCATTTT
NA | TRBJ1-1 | few | TRBV4-2 | CASSLHLPTGLMNTEAFF | TGTGCCAGCAGCCTCCACCTACCGACAGGACTCATGAACACTGAAGCTTTCTTT
NA | TRBJ1-1 | NA | TRBV19 | CASMPGENTEAFF | TGTGCCAGTATGCCAGGGGAGAACACTGAAGCTTTCTTT
TRBD2 | TRBJ2-3 | NA | TRBV28 | CASSSQGGGGAGSQYF | TGTGCCAGCAGTTCCCAGGGAGGCGGGGGGGCTGGGTCGCAGTATTTT
NA | TRBJ1-1 | NA | TRBV27 | CASVKSGVTEAFF | TGTGCCAGCGTAAAATCAGGGGTAACTGAAGCTTTCTTT
NA | TRBJ1-5 | once | TRBV5-1 | CASSLEAGGAVHF | TGCGCCAGCAGCTTGGAGGCGGGGGGGGCGGTCCATTTT
NA | TRBJ2-2 | NA | TRBV6-2/TRBV6-3 | CASSYGGGGELFF | TGTGCCAGCAGTTACGGGGGCGGCGGGGAGCTGTTTTTT
TRBD2 | TRBJ2-3 | NA | TRBV7-9 | CASSPGTSGGTSTDTQYF | TGTGCCAGCAGCCCTGGGACTAGCGGGGGTACTAGCACAGATACGCAGTATTTT
NA | TRBJ1-1 | NA | TRBV5-1 | CASSLEAGSTEAFF | TGCGCCAGCAGCTTAGAGGCAGGGTCCACTGAAGCTTTCTTT
NA | TRBJ1-5 | NA | TRBV4-1 | CASSQDPGSYGPQHF | TGCGCCAGCAGCCAAGATCCCGGGTCTTACGGGCCCCAGCATTTT
NA | TRBJ1-4 | NA | TRBV6-2/TRBV6-3 | CASSYQALEKLFF | TGTGCCAGCAGTTACCAGGCCCTGGAAAAACTGTTTTTT
TRBD2 | TRBJ2-2 | NA | TRBV28 | CASSRDSGGYGITGELFF | TGTGCCAGCAGTCGGGATAGCGGGGGGTATGGTATCACCGGGGAGCTGTTTTTT
NA | TRBJ1-2 | NA | TRBV6-6 | CASRGVNYGYTF | TGTGCCAGCAGAGGGGTCAACTATGGCTACACCTTC
TRBD1 | TRBJ2-4 | NA | TRBV7-2 | CASSLPTGGLAKNIQYF | TGTGCCAGCAGCTTACCGACAGGGGGGTTAGCCAAAAACATTCAGTACTTC
NA | TRBJ1-5 | NA | TRBV7-9 | CASSLEGGTQPQHF | TGTGCCAGCAGCTTAGAGGGAGGAACCCAGCCCCAGCATTTT
NA | TRBJ1-1 | once | TRBV9 | CASSVAEGRAFF | TGTGCCAGCAGCGTAGCGGAGGGCCGGGCTTTCTTT
TRBD2 | TRBJ2-7 | NA | TRBV15 | CATSRGGGGTYEQYF | TGTGCCACCAGCAGAGGGGGCGGGGGGACCTACGAGCAGTACTTC
NA | TRBJ2-1 | NA | TRBV19 | CASSSNLPPRAGEESSYNEQFF | TGTGCCAGTAGTTCGAACCTACCCCCGCGAGCGGGTGAAGAGAGCTCCTACAATGAGCAGTTCTTC
NA | TRBJ1-5 | NA | TRBV30 | CAWSVVGGNQPQHF | TGTGCCTGGAGTGTGGTAGGGGGCAATCAGCCCCAGCATTTT
TRBD1 | TRBJ2-2 | NA | TRBV6-5 | CASSFRTGDNTGELFF | TGTGCCAGCAGTTTCCGGACAGGGGATAACACCGGGGAGCTGTTTTTT
NA | TRBJ2-3 | NA | TRBV15 | CATSEPGERTDTQYF | TGTGCCACCAGCGAACCGGGGGAACGGACAGATACGCAGTATTTT
NA | TRBJ2-1 | once | TRBV12-2 | CASRLARTLAGGLDNEQFF | TGTGCAAGTCGCTTAGCACGAACCCTAGCGGGGGGCCTTGACAATGAGCAGTTCTTC
TRBD1 | TRBJ2-6 | NA | TRBV4-2 | CASSQDWNRGYSGANVLTF | TGTGCCAGCAGCCAAGATTGGAACAGGGGGTACTCTGGGGCCAACGTCCTGACTTTC
NA | TRBJ1-4 | NA | TRBV6-5 | CASSYSNTRAQKLFF | TGTGCCAGCAGTTACTCGAACACCCGTGCTCAAAAACTGTTTTTT
NA | TRBJ2-1 | NA | TRBV6-5 | CASSTGGNEQFF | TGTGCCAGCAGTACTGGGGGGAATGAGCAGTTCTTC
NA | TRBJ2-1 | NA | TRBV18 | CASSPGQEQFF | TGTGCCAGCTCACCAGGACAAGAGCAGTTCTTC
NA | TRBJ2-7 | NA | TRBV2 | CASTGGVIYEQYF | TGTGCCAGCACTGGAGGGGTTATCTACGAGCAGTACTTC
TRBD2 | TRBJ2-2 | NA | TRBV9 | CASSVELAGITVTGELFF | TGTGCCAGCAGCGTAGAACTAGCGGGCATCACGGTCACCGGGGAGCTGTTTTTT
NA | TRBJ2-4 | NA | TRBV3-1/TRBV3-2 | CASSSQGRAKNIQYF | TGTGCCAGCAGCTCTCAGGGGCGAGCCAAAAACATTCAGTACTTC
TRBD2 | TRBJ2-1 | NA | TRBV5-1 | CASSSSWTSGDNEQFF | TGCGCCAGCAGCTCCTCCTGGACTAGCGGGGACAATGAGCAGTTCTTC
NA | TRBJ1-5 | once | TRBV7-9 | CASSLNLGGRESNQPQHF | TGTGCCAGCAGCTTAAATCTGGGCGGCAGGGAAAGCAATCAGCCCCAGCATTTT
NA | TRBJ2-3 | NA | TRBV5-1 | CASSLGWGRLADTQYF | TGCGCCAGCAGCTTGGGGTGGGGGCGCCTCGCAGATACGCAGTATTTT
NA | TRBJ1-5 | few | TRBV19 | CASKGRQDQPQHF | TGTGCCAGTAAGGGGCGGCAAGATCAGCCCCAGCATTTT
TRBD1 | TRBJ1-1 | NA | TRBV4-1 | CASSQDAPGGTEAFF | TGCGCCAGCAGCCAAGATGCCCCAGGGGGGACTGAAGCTTTCTTT
NA | TRBJ2-2 | NA | TRBV5-1 | CASSSAVGGTGELFF | TGCGCCAGCAGCTCGGCGGTGGGGGGCACCGGGGAGCTGTTTTTT
TRBD1 | TRBJ2-5 | NA | TRBV25-1 | CASSDPGTGVETQYF | TGTGCCAGCAGTGATCCCGGGACAGGGGTAGAGACCCAGTACTTC